The TCR beta chain described here comes from a study of beta chain features in type 1 diabetes. Trimming stripped 6 bases from V and 5 bases from J, with 17 bases between. CDR3 length: 15 amino acids. Germline-derived CDR1 and CDR2 are MNHNS and SASEGT. With regard to this clone: The antigen is not known.

Study-level points and caveats: Moderate but significant shortening of TCRB CDR3s was recorded in all four CD4+ subsets from Type 1 diabetes patients. Sequencing of cDNA might inflate the share of cells that strongly express TCR.

Every isolated RNA sample was fully reverse transcribed, so sequencing captured expressed TCRB transcripts. Some clones are missing from TCRdb's copy, which holds only in-frame ones; the method was immunoSEQ multiplex PCR. The profile covers some 350,000 clones, with around 10% appearing a single time and about 0.6% taken by the ten largest. Isolation of CD4+ naive, central memory, regulatory and stem cell-like memory cells was achieved by sorting via CD45RO/CCR7/CD25/CD127/CD95/CD27. The chain links TRBV6-1 to TRBJ2-1, with a weak D call TRBD2 (5 bases). The sequence came from a man younger than 40 with type 1 diabetes. The sequenced sample consisted of central memory CD4+ T cells from blood. This CDR3 reads CASRGMAGRDNEQFF. As DNA, the CDR3 is TGTGCCAGCAGGGGGATGGCGGGTAGGGACAATGAGCAGTTCTTC.